Below are 9 T cell receptor beta chains sequenced from a single sample in a study of blood T cell repertoires in COVID-19. Sequencing used immunoSEQ multiplex PCR; TCRdb keeps in-frame clones, though not all of them. This table holds about 400,000 clones, around 90% found once. The source material was peripheral blood. These receptors were obtained from a human donor in a cohort sampled during active COVID-19.

The chain couples TRBV19 to TRBJ1-2, with 8 bases fitting TRBD1. The CDR3 consists of 13 residues. V shed 4 bases and J 8 bases; nucleotides not matched to a gene: 6. Germline V CDR1 and CDR2: LNHDA, SQIVND (reference sequence). The CDR3 bases are TGTGCCAGTAGTACCTCAGGGGGCGGAGGCTACACCTTC. The encoded protein is CASSTSGGGGYTF.

This clone was found once. The chain joins TRBV6-5 to TRBJ2-3; perhaps TRBD2 as D (6 bases). This CDR3 is 13 amino acids long. Per the germline V gene, CDR1 is MNHEY and CDR2 is SVGAGI. V was cut by 3 bases and J by 6 bases, with 10 bases left in between. The DNA for the CDR3 is TGTGCCAGCAGTTATGGCCGGGGGGATACGCAGTATTTT. Translating it yields CASSYGRGDTQYF.

The chain carries TRBV5-4 and TRBJ1-1; D is perhaps TRBD1 (5 bases). V gave up 1 base and J gave up 3 bases, with 7 bases separating them. From germline, CDR1 is SGHNT and CDR2 YYREEE (reference sequence). The CDR3 spans 13 residues. CDR3 bases: TGTGCCAGCAGCTTGTTAGGGGACACTGAAGCTTTCTTT. As protein: CASSLLGDTEAFF.

The chain employs TRBV20-1 and TRBJ1-2, with D unresolved. Germline CDR1 DFQATT, CDR2 SNEGSKA (reference sequence). The CDR3 spans 11 residues. The V end was cut by 3 bases, the J end by 7 bases, with 9 bases between. In nucleotides, the CDR3 is TGCAGTGCTAGTGCCTCGAGTGGCTACACCTTC. Translation gives CSASASSGYTF.

The chain couples TRBV2 to TRBJ2-1; the match to TRBD1 covers 10 bases. The CDR3 spans 15 residues. The V gene's germline CDR1 is SNHLY and CDR2 FYNNEI. Losses at the gene ends were 4 bases for V and 6 bases for J; bases not matched to a gene: 6. The CDR3 nucleotides read TGTGCCAGCAGTGTGACAGGGGGCTTCGCCAATGAGCAGTTCTTC. Amino acids: CASSVTGGFANEQFF. Full variable domain (missing parts from reference TRBV2 and TRBJ2-1): EPEVTQTPSHQVTQMGQEVILRCVPISNHLYFYWYRQILGQKVEFLVSFYNNEISEKSEIFDDQFSVERPDGSNFTLKIRSTKLEDSAMYFCASSVTGGFANEQFFGPGTRLTVL.

V usage is TRBV1 and J usage is TRBJ2-1; the table's D call TRBD2 went unverified against the DNA. TRBV1 is given as a pseudogene. The CDR3 loop spans 18 amino acids. The CDR3 nucleotides read TGCACCAGCAGACACCCCCGGATAGCGGGAGGGTTATCGGATGAGCAGTTCTTC. Translated, it gives CTSRHPRIAGGLSDEQFF.

V and J are TRBV5-1 and TRBJ1-5; TRBD1 agrees at 7 bases. The CDR3 runs 14 residues. The J segment lost 7 bases and the V segment lost 2 bases, leaving 6 bases of the junction unmatched. Germline V gene data show CDR1 as SGHRS and CDR2 as YFSETQ. In nucleotides, the CDR3 is TGCGCCAGCAGCTTAGCAGGGGGGTTACAGCCCCAGCATTTT. Protein product: CASSLAGGLQPQHF.

This clone was detected a few times. The chain uses TRBV30 and TRBJ2-1, with TRBD2 identical over 8 bases. The CDR3 is made up of 12 amino acids. V was pared by 7 bases and J by 6 bases, with 5 bases of the junction left unmatched. Germline CDR1 reads GTSNPN; CDR2 reads SVGIG (reference sequence). This CDR3 is CASGGATNEQFF. In DNA form, the CDR3 reads TGTGCCTCGGGGGGGGCCACCAATGAGCAGTTCTTC.

V is TRBV19 and J is TRBJ2-5; TRBD2 aligns across 9 bases. V gave up 3 bases and J gave up 0 bases; unmatched junction bases: 5. The germline gives CDR1 LNHDA, CDR2 SQIVND (reference sequence). The CDR3 covers 16 residues. The chain's CDR3 is CASSIHASGNQETQYF. The CDR3 nucleotides are TGTGCCAGTAGTATTCATGCTAGCGGGAACCAAGAGACCCAGTACTTC.